This paragraph covers one T cell receptor (beta chain) sequence. These data originate in a study of T cell responses to AZD1222 COVID-19 vaccine. Clones were sequenced by immunoSEQ multiplex PCR, and TCRdb holds only the in-frame ones, with some missing. The data show over 120,000 clones, over 85% seen once. The CDR3 runs to 17 residues. The V and J ends lost 3 bases and 7 bases, in that order; junction bases with no gene match: 11. Germline V CDR1 and CDR2: MGHRA, YSYEKL. The source is an adult who received the AZD1222 COVID-19 vaccine. The specimen comprised peripheral blood, sampled 28 days after the second AZD1222 dose. V gene TRBV4-1 combines with J gene TRBJ2-1; TRBD2 matches 11 bases. The CDR3 DNA reads as TGCGCCAGCAGCCAGACCATAGCGGGAGGGCCGGGGAATGAGCAGTTCTTC. Its translation is CASSQTIAGGPGNEQFF.